The sequence of this T cell receptor (beta chain) was determined in a study of beta chain features in type 1 diabetes (dated by TCRdb to 2017 to 2018). With regard to the full study: No differences in mean age, gender distribution, total cell number or subset yield were found between patients and healthy donors. Naive and central memory subsets were obtained from all 30 or so donors, but regulatory and stem cell-like memory subsets were isolated from only 8 patients and roughly eight healthy donors. A total of approximately 100 million sorted cells were examined across all samples, and the number of cells per subset was strongly correlated with RNA yield. The study compared the TCRB repertoires of sorted circulating CD4+ T cell subsets in recently diagnosed type 1 diabetes patients with those in matched healthy donors. Results and caveats for the whole study, not just this receptor: At VDJ recombination sites, patients with type 1 diabetes made fewer insertions and deleted more nucleotides, a pattern implying thymic rearrangement abnormalities. PCR may preferentially amplify shorter templates, but because patient and control samples were amplified and corrected together, any resulting skew would affect both groups equally. Because the HLA sub-analyses included only small numbers of individuals, any influence of HLA type on TCRB rearrangement was left unresolved. Naive, central memory and regulatory TCRB repertoires appeared to be more alike among patients than among healthy donors. In all four CD4+ subsets, TCRB CDR3 length was moderately but significantly shorter in type 1 diabetes patients. Because cDNA was sequenced instead of genomic DNA, activated cells with high expression could be over-represented, although the groups did not differ in activation or CD3 levels.

Taken from cysteine to phenylalanine, the CDR3 has 14 residues. Only the CDR3 portion is preserved as DNA: 42 bases, with reading frame beginning at the first base. The germline V gene provides CDR1 SGDLS and CDR2 YYNGEE. V and J lose 0 bases and 7 bases, and a span of 8 bases separates them. Each donor gave one peripheral blood draw, about 100 mL on average, collected into heparinised tubes. Using a panel that included CD45RO, CCR7, CD25, CD127, CD95 and CD27, naive, central memory, regulatory and stem cell-like memory CD4+ T cells were sorted on a BD FACSAria II. A purity above 95% was achieved for all sorted populations. PBMCs were separated immediately by Lymphoprep density gradient centrifugation and were stained directly, without being cultured. Samples were stained and sorted in pairs, with one healthy donor and one patient per experiment, so that batch effects were minimized. The entire isolated RNA was reverse transcribed using the High Capacity cDNA Reverse Transcription Kit, and thus expressed TCRB transcripts were sequenced. Naive, central memory and regulatory T cell samples underwent deep immunoSEQ sequencing, averaging about 3.3 million total reads per sample. After sorted cells were lysed in RLT buffer, RNA was extracted with DNase-treated RNeasy Micro or Mini kits, with the choice depending on cell number. To prevent cross-contamination, each cell subset was processed individually, whereas patient and healthy donor samples were processed jointly. The immunoSEQ multiplex PCR was used to amplify TCRB sequences from cDNA, yielding 87-bp fragments that span the CDR3 region. Sequencing of the amplicons was performed on the Illumina HiSeq platform. The study's processing was this. Synthetic template baselines were used to correct PCR bias computationally, reads within Hamming distance 2 were collapsed, and singletons that could not be merged were discarded. By aligning reads against IMGT, V, D and J genes, CDR3 length, and insertions or deletions at six rearrangement sites were assigned. Within each subset, clonotype counts were normalized to sorted cell number, and only after that were true diversity and Gini coefficients computed with the tcR R package. The overlap coefficient, calculated on TCRB nucleotide sequences, was used to measure repertoire sharing. As a proxy for the pre-selection repertoire, out-of-frame TCRB sequences from naive cells were analyzed. Here the immuneACCESS table is served through TCRdb, limited to in-frame sequences with V and J called. Missing clones are a known gap in these copies; in checked studies unresolved V genes cover under half, and the rest lacks a known reason. V and J calls and clone size are copied from that table; D and trimming were computed from the DNA. The sample table shows about 400,000 clones, and approximately 12% are seen once. Roughly 0.017% of the sample is in the top ten clones.

Turning to this clone: Which antigen it targets is not known. Base qualities are not provided; no much larger clone lies one nucleotide away.

The chain uses TRBV9 and TRBJ1-6, with the D gene call left open. This TCR was sampled from a man between 18 and 29 years old in good health. The source material was naive CD4+ T cells from blood. The sample's cell subset or site label is to be understood as: true naive CD4+ T cells. The CDR3 amino acid sequence is: CASSVDGQNSPLHF. The DNA is as follows: TGTGCCAGCAGCGTAGACGGTCAAAATTCACCCCTCCACTTT.